This T cell receptor (beta chain) was profiled in a study of vaccination effects on CD4 cells after COVID-19. About the study: The median interval between the second dose and post-vaccine sampling was 72 days. General study points: Marked contraction was observed in infection-induced and vaccine-induced clones late after vaccination.

In the case of this clone: The antigen is undetermined.

Sequencing followed a ViraFEST assay step that expanded antigen-specific CD4+ T cells with viral peptide pools. Cultured cells yielded isolated CD4+ T cells after roughly 11 days. Vaccine administered to participants consisted of two doses of either BNT162b2 or mRNA-1273. The CDR3 runs to 12 residues. V dropped 6 bases and J dropped 1 base, with 7 bases sitting between them. CDR1 and CDR2 from the germline V gene are SNHLY and FYNNEI. Using immunoSEQ multiplex PCR, the repertoire was profiled, and TCRdb retains in-frame clones only, with some absent. The table shows about 30,000 clones, with about 73% occurring only once.

V and J are TRBV2 and TRBJ2-7; D not certain. Sequencing used CD4+ T cells from PBMCs cultured with HCoV-OC43 spike peptides, obtained after COVID-19 vaccination. Noted subset: HCoV-OC43 spike overlapping peptide pool stimulation. The TCR sequence derives from a human donor who received a COVID-19 vaccine. This CDR3 is CASRHQSYEQYF. CDR3 in DNA: TGTGCCAGCAGACATCAATCCTACGAGCAGTACTTC.